Listed here are 5 T cell receptor beta chains from one sample, sequenced in a study of CD8 T cells in ankylosing spondylitis. In TCRdb, the 5' RACE reads were re-called with MiXCR into one record per CDR3 protein. The sample records 250,000 to 350,000 distinct CDR3 sequences, less than 25% being singletons. Sequenced sample: blood, either unsorted or a sorted T cell fraction (not recorded which). The receptors here all came from a female donor with ankylosing spondylitis or in good health (not recorded which).

The J gene is TRBJ2-7, the V gene TRBV18, with TRBD2 as a possible D gene (6 bases). V lost 1 base and J 0 bases, leaving 10 bases between the germline ends. In germline, CDR1 is KGHSH, CDR2 LQKENI. The CDR3 has 15 amino acids. The CDR3 sequence is CASSPRDSGSYEQYF. The CDR3 nucleotides read TGTGCCAGCTCACCACGGGATAGCGGCTCCTACGAGCAGTACTTC.

This clonotype was counted between two and nine times. This chain uses TRBV15 with TRBJ1-1, with D tentatively TRBD1 (5 bases). There are 14 residues in the CDR3. Per germline, CDR1 LNHNV and CDR2 YYDKDF (reference sequence). Trimming pared 0 bases from V and 5 bases from J, leaving 10 bases between. CDR3 sequence: CATSRDQGMTEAFF. The CDR3 DNA sequence: TGTGCCACCAGCAGAGATCAGGGTATGACTGAAGCTTTCTTT.

This clonotype has just one count. This chain joins TRBV7-6 and TRBJ2-1; a weak D match, TRBD2 (5 bases). This CDR3 spans 14 amino acids. Trimming shortened V by 3 bases and J by 7 bases, and 13 bases separated the two germline ends. Germline CDR1 is SGHVS and CDR2 is FNYEAQ. The CDR3 DNA reads as TGTGCCAGCAGCTTCAAGTTTACGGGAAATGAGCAGTTCTTC. It encodes CASSFKFTGNEQFF.

Ten or more counts support this clonotype. This chain uses TRBV20-1 with TRBJ2-3, with TRBD2 as a possible D gene (6 bases). V was clipped by 6 bases and J by 4 bases, with 20 bases between them. The CDR3 spans 15 residues. CDR1 DFQATT and CDR2 SNEGSKA come from the germline V gene (reference sequence). The DNA for the CDR3 is TGCAGTGCCCCGAGCCAGCGGGCATTTGCAGATACGCAGTATTTT. Translated, it gives CSAPSQRAFADTQYF.

This clonotype was observed a few times. This rearrangement joins TRBV12-3 or TRBV12-4 to TRBJ1-2, with TRBD1 matching over 10 bases. This CDR3 has 15 residues. V trimming: 6 bases; J trimming: 4 bases; junction bases outside the gene matches: 8. For the CDR3, the DNA is TGTGCCAGCAGAAACGGGGACAGGGGATTCTATGGCTACACCTTC. This gives the protein CASRNGDRGFYGYTF.